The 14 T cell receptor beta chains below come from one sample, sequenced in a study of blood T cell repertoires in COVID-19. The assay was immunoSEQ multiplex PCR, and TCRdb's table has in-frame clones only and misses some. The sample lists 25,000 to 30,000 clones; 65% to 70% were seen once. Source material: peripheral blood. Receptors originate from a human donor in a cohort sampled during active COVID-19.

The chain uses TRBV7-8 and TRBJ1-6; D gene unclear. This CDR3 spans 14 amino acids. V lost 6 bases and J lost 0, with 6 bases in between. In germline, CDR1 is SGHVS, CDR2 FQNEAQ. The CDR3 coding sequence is TGTGCCAGCAGGGAGAGCTCCTATAATTCACCCCTCCACTTT. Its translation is CASRESSYNSPLHF. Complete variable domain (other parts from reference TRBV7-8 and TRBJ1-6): GAGVSQSPRYKVAKRGQDVALRCDPISGHVSLFWYQQALGQGPEFLTYFQNEAQLDKSGLPSDRFFAERPEGSVSTLKIQRTQQEDSAVYLCASRESSYNSPLHFGNGTRLTVT.

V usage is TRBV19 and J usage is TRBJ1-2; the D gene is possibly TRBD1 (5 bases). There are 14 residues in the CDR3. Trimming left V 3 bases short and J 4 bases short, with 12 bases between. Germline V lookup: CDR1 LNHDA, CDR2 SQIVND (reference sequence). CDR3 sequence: CASSIGAGPYGYTF. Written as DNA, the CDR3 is TGTGCCAGTAGTATTGGAGCAGGGCCCTATGGCTACACCTTC.

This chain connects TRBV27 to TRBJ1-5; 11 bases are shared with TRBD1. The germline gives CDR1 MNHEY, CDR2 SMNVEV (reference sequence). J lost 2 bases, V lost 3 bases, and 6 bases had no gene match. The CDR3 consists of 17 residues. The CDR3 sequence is CASSLGQGGPGNQPQHF. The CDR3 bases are TGTGCCAGCAGTTTGGGACAGGGGGGGCCGGGCAATCAGCCCCAGCATTTT.

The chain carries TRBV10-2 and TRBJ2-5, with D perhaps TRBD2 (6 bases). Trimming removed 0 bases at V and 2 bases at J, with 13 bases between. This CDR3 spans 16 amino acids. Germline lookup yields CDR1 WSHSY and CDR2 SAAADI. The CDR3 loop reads CASSESMIAEQETQYF. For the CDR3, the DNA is TGCGCCAGCAGTGAGTCGATGATAGCGGAACAAGAGACCCAGTACTTC.

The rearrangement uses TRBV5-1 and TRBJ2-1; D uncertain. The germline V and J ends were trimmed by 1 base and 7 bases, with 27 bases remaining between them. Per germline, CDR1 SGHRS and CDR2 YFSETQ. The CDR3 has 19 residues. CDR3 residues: CASSLLPGPASRVGNEQFF. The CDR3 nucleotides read TGCGCCAGCAGCTTGTTACCGGGTCCCGCCTCAAGAGTAGGTAATGAGCAGTTCTTC.

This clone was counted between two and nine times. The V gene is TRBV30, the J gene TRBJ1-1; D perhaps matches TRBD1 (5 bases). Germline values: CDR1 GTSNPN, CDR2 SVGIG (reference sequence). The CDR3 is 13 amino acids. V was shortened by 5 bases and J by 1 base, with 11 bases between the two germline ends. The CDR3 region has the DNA TGTGCCTGGGTGGACACGCAGAACACTGAAGCTTTCTTT. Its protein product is CAWVDTQNTEAFF.

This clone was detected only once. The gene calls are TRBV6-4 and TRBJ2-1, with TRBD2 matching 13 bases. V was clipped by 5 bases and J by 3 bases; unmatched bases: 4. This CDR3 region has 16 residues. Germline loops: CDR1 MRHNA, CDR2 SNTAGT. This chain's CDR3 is CASSSLAGGHYNEQFF. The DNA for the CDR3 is TGTGCCAGCAGTTCACTAGCGGGAGGGCACTACAATGAGCAGTTCTTC.

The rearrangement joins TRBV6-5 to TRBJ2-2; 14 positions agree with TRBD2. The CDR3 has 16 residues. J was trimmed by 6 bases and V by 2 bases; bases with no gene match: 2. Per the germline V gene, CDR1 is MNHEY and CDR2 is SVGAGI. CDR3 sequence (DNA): TGTGCCAGCAGTTACCGGGGACTAGCGGGAGCCGGGGAGCTGTTTTTT. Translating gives CASSYRGLAGAGELFF.

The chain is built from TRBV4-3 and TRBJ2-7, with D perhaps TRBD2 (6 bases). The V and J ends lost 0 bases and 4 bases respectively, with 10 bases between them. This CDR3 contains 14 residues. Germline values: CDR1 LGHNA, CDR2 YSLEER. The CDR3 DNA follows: TGCGCCAGCAGCCAAGATCGGAGGGGATACGAGCAGTACTTC. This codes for CASSQDRRGYEQYF.

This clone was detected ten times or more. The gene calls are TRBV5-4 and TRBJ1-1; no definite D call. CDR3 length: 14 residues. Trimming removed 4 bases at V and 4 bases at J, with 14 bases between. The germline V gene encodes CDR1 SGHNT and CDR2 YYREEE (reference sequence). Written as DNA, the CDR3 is TGTGCCAGCAGCGGCTCGGGAGGATCCACTGAAGCTTTCTTT. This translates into CASSGSGGSTEAFF. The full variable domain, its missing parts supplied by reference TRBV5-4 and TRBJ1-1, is ETGVTQSPTHLIKTRGQQVTLRCSSQSGHNTVSWYQQALGQGPQFIFQYYREEENGRGNFPPRFSGLQFPNYSSELNVNALELDDSALYLCASSGSGGSTEAFFGQGTRLTVV.

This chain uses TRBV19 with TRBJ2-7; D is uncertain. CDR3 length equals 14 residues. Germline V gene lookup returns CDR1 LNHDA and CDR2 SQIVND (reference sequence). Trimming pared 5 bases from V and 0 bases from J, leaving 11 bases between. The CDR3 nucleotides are TGTGCCAGTAGTTCGCGGTTCAGCTCCTACGAGCAGTACTTC. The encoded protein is CASSSRFSSYEQYF.

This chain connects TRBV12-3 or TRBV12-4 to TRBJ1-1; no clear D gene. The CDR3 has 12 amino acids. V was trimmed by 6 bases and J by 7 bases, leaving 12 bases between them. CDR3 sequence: CASRVTPHEAFF. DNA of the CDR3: TGTGCCAGCAGGGTCACACCGCATGAAGCTTTCTTT.

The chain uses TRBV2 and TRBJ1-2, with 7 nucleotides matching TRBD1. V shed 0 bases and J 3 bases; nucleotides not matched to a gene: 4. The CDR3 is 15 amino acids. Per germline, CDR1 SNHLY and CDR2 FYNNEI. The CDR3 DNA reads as TGTGCCAGCAGTGAAGCGGGGCAGGGGGACTATGGCTACACCTTC. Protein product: CASSEAGQGDYGYTF.

CDR3 residues: CASSSMTSGPWGASYEQYF. For the CDR3, the DNA is TGTGCCAGCAGCTCCATGACTAGCGGGCCCTGGGGAGCCTCCTACGAGCAGTACTTC. The V call is TRBV11-2, the J call TRBJ2-7; 10 bases match TRBD2. J lost 0 bases, V lost 4 bases, and 15 bases had no gene match. The CDR3 totals 19 residues. CDR1 SGHAT and CDR2 FQNNGV come from the germline V gene.